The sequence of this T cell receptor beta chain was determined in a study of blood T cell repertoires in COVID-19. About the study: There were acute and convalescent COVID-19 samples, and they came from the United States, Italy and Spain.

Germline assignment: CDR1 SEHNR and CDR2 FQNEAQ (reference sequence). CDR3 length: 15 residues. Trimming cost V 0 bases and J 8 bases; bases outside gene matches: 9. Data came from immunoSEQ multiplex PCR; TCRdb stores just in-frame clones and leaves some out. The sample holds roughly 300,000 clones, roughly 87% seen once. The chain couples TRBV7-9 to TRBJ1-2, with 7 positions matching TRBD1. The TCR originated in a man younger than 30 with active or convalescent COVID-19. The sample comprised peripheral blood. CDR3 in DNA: TGTGCCAGCAGCTTAGCCGGGACAGAACTCTGGGGCTACACCTTC. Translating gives CASSLAGTELWGYTF.